The rows below give T cell receptor beta chains drawn from one sample of a study of blood T cell repertoires in COVID-19. TCRdb's copy holds only in-frame clones and misses some; the assay was immunoSEQ multiplex PCR. The sample has some 200,000 clones, roughly 78% seen once; the top ten hold 10% to 15%. The sequencing sample was made of peripheral blood. The receptors stem from a woman in her thirties or forties with acute or convalescent COVID-19. Both conserved end residues are part of each CDR3. A D gene is named only where the DNA matches it firmly. Some rows mark clone size as missing; the rest say once, few, many or name a class of expanded clone.

clone size	V gene	J gene	D gene	CDR3 DNA	CDR3 protein
NA	TRBV4-1	TRBJ2-7	TRBD1	TGCGCCAGCAGCCAAGTTACAGGGGGCCCCTACGAGCAGTACTTC	CASSQVTGGPYEQYF
NA	TRBV19	TRBJ2-1	TRBD2	TGTGCCAGTACCGACCTCGTCGGGTCTAGCGGGAGTGTGCAGTTCTTC	CASTDLVGSSGSVQFF
NA	TRBV21-1	TRBJ2-1	NA	TGTGCCAGCAGCAAACCTACTCCCCGGACTAGCGGGATCTCCTACAATGAGCAGTTCTTC	CASSKPTPRTSGISYNEQFF
NA	TRBV4-3	TRBJ2-7	TRBD1	TGCGCCAGCAGCCGCTACAGGGGAAACGAGCAGTACTTC	CASSRYRGNEQYF
NA	TRBV19	TRBJ1-3	TRBD1	TGTGCCAGCTTTAAACGGTCAGGGGGAAGTTCTGGAAACACCATATATTTT	CASFKRSGGSSGNTIYF
NA	TRBV7-2	TRBJ2-7	TRBD2	TGTGCCAGCAGCTCCGGGACTAGCGGGTACCACTACTCCTACGAGCAGTACTTC	CASSSGTSGYHYSYEQYF
NA	TRBV20-1	TRBJ2-1	NA	TGCAGTGCTACAAGAGGCGGTGAGCAGTTCTTC	CSATRGGEQFF
once	TRBV24-1	TRBJ2-7	NA	NA	CATSDLERDSYEQYF
NA	TRBV18	TRBJ1-1	NA	TGTGCCAGCTCCTTTTCGTTTGAAGCTTTCTTT	CASSFSFEAFF
NA	TRBV6-5	TRBJ1-2	NA	TGTGCCAGCTTTGAGGCGGCAAACTATGGCTACACCTTC	CASFEAANYGYTF
NA	TRBV5-1	TRBJ2-6	NA	TGCGCCAGCAGCTTGGGGACAGTTGGGGCCAACGTCCTGACTTTC	CASSLGTVGANVLTF
NA	TRBV24-1	TRBJ1-5	TRBD1	TGTGCCACCAGTGACCGTGACAGGGGGGGGGATCAGCCCCAGCATTTT	CATSDRDRGGDQPQHF
NA	TRBV19	TRBJ2-7	NA	TGTGCCAGTAGTACCGGGCGAGGGTACGAGCAGTACTTC	CASSTGRGYEQYF
NA	TRBV7-9	TRBJ2-1	TRBD2	TGTGCCAGCAGTCCCACTAGCGCCTACAATGAGCAGTTCTTC	CASSPTSAYNEQFF
NA	TRBV28	TRBJ2-7	TRBD1	TGTGCCAGCATTGGGGGACAGGACCGATTTCTCTCCTACGAGCAGTACTTC	CASIGGQDRFLSYEQYF
NA	TRBV24-1	TRBJ2-5	TRBD1	TGTGCCACCAGTGATTCCACCCGACAGGGCGCAGAGACCCAGTACTTC	CATSDSTRQGAETQYF
NA	TRBV27	TRBJ2-7	TRBD2	TGTGCCAGCAGTGTAGCGGGATCCTACGAGCAGTACTTC	CASSVAGSYEQYF
few	TRBV30	TRBJ1-2	NA	TGTGCCTGGAGACGGGAGGCCCGCTATGGCTACACCTTC	CAWRREARYGYTF
NA	TRBV7-9	TRBJ1-1	NA	TGTGCCAGCAGCCCCTCCTTGAACACTGAAGCTTTCTTT	CASSPSLNTEAFF
NA	TRBV2	TRBJ1-1	NA	TGTGCCAGCAGTGAAATTCGTCTGAACACTGAAGCTTTCTTT	CASSEIRLNTEAFF
NA	TRBV18	TRBJ2-7	NA	TGTGCCAGCTCACTTAGCGACTACGAGCAGTACTTC	CASSLSDYEQYF
NA	TRBV6-2/TRBV6-3	TRBJ2-7	TRBD1	TGTGCCAGCAGTTTGGGCAGGGGGCCGTCGGGACCCCTCGAGCAGTACTTC	CASSLGRGPSGPLEQYF